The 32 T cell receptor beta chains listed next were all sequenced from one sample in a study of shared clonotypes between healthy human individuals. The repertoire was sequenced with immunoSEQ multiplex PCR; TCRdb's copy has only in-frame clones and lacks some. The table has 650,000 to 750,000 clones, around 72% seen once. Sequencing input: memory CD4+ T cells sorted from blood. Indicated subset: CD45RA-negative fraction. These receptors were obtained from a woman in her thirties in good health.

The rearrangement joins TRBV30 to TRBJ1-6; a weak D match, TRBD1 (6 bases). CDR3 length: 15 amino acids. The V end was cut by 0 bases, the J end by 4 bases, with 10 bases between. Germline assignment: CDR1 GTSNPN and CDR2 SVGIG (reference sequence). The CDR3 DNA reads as TGTGCCTGGAGTGTAGGGGGGCTATATAATTCACCCCTCCACTTT. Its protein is CAWSVGGLYNSPLHF.

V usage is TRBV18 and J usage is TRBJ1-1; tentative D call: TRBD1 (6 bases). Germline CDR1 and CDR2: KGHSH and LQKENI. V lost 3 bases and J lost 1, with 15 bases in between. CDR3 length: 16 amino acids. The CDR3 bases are TGTGCCAGCTCACCGACGTGGGCAGGGGAGAACACTGAAGCTTTCTTT. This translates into CASSPTWAGENTEAFF.

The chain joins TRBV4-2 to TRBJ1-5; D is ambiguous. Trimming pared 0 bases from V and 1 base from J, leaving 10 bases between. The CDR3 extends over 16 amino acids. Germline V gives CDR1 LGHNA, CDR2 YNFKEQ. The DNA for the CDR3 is TGTGCCAGCAGCCAAGAATGGAGGAAAAGCAATCAGCCCCAGCATTTT. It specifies CASSQEWRKSNQPQHF.

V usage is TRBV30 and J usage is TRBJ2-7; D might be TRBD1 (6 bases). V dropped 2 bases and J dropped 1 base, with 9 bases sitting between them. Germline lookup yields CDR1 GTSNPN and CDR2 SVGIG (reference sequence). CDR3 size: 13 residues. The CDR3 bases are TGTGCCTGGAGTCCCAGGGGATCCTACGAGCAGTACTTC. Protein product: CAWSPRGSYEQYF.

The CDR3 DNA is TGTGCCAGCAGCTTGGAAAGGGGAAAACGCTACGAGCAGTACTTC. Amino acids: CASSLERGKRYEQYF. The genes are TRBV5-8 and TRBJ2-7; tentative D call: TRBD1 (5 bases). The CDR3 totals 15 residues. Germline V CDR1 and CDR2: SGHTS, YDEGEE. V shed 0 bases and J shed 3 bases, with 13 bases lying between them.

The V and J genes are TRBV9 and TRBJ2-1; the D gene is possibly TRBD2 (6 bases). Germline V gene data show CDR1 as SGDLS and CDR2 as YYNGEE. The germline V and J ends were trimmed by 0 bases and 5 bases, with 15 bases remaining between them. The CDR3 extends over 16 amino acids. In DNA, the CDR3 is TGTGCCAGCAGCGTAGGACTAGAACCAGTTAACAATGAGCAGTTCTTC. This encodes CASSVGLEPVNNEQFF.

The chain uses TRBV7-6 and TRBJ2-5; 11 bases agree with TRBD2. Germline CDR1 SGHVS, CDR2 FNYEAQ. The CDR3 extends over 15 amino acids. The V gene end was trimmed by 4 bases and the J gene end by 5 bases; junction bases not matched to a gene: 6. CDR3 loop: CASSSRTSGLETQYF. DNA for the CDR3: TGTGCCAGCAGCTCCCGGACTAGCGGGTTGGAGACCCAGTACTTC.

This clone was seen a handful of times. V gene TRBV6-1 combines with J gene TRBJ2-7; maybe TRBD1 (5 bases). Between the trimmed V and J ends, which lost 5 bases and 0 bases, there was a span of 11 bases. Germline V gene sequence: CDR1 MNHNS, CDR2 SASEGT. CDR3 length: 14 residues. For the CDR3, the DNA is TGTGCCAGCAGTTCCGCGCAGGGCTCCTACGAGCAGTACTTC. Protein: CASSSAQGSYEQYF.

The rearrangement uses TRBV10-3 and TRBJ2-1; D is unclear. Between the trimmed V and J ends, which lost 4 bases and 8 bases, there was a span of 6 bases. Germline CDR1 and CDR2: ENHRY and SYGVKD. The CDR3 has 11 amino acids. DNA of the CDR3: TGTGCCATCAGTGCCGTTGATGAGCAGTTCTTC. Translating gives CAISAVDEQFF.

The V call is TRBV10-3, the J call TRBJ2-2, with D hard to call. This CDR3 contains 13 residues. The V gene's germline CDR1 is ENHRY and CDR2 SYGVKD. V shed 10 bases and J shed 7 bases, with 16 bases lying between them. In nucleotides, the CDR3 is TGTGCCACCTCAGAGGTTTCCGGCGGGGAGCTGTTTTTT. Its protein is CATSEVSGGELFF.

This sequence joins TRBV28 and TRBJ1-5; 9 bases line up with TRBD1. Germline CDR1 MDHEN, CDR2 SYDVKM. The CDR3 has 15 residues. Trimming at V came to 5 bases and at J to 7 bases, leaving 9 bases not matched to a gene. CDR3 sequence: CASSPGQGPRQPQHF. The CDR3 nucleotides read TGTGCCAGCAGTCCGGGACAGGGCCCTAGGCAGCCCCAGCATTTT.

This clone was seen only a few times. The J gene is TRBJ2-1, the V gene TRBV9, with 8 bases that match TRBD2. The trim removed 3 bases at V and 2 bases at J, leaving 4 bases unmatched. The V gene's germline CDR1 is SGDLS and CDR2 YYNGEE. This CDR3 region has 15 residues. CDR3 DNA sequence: TGTGCCAGCAGCGCGACTAGCGTTACCTACAATGAGCAGTTCTTC. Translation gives CASSATSVTYNEQFF. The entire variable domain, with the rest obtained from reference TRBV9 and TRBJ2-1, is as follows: DSGVTQTPKHLITATGQRVTLRCSPRSGDLSVYWYQQSLDQGLQFLIQYYNGEERAKGNILERFSAQQFPDLHSELNLSSLELGDSALYFCASSATSVTYNEQFFGPGTRLTVL.

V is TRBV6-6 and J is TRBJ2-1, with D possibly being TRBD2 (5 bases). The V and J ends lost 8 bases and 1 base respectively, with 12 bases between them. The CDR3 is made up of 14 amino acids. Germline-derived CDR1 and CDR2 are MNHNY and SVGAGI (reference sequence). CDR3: CASWEGLSYNEQFF. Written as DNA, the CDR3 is TGTGCCAGCTGGGAAGGACTTTCCTACAATGAGCAGTTCTTC.

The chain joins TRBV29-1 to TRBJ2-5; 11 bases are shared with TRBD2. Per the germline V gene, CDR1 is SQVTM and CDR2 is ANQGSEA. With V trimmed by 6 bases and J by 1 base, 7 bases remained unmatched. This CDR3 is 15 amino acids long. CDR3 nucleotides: TGCAGCGTGTGGGGACTAGCGGAACCCCAAGAGACCCAGTACTTC. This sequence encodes CSVWGLAEPQETQYF. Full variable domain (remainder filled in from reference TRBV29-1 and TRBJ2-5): SAVISQKPSRDICQRGTSLTIQCQVDSQVTMMFWYRQQPGQSLTLIATANQGSEATYESGFVIDKFPISRPNLTFSTLTVSNMSPEDSSIYLCSVWGLAEPQETQYFGPGTRLLVL.

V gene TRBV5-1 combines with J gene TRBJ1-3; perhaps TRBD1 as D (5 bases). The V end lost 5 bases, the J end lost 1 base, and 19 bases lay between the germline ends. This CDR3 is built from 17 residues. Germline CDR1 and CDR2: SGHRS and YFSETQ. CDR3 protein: CASRHRDGGFSGNTIYF. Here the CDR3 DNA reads TGCGCCAGCAGGCACCGGGACGGGGGGTTTTCTGGAAACACCATATATTTT.

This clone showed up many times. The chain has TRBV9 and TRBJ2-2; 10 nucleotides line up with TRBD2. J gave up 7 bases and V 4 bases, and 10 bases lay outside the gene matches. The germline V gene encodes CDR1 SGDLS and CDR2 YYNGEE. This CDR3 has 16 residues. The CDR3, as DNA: TGTGCCAGCAGCCCCCGGACTAGCGGCACGTACGGGGAGCTGTTTTTT. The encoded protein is CASSPRTSGTYGELFF.

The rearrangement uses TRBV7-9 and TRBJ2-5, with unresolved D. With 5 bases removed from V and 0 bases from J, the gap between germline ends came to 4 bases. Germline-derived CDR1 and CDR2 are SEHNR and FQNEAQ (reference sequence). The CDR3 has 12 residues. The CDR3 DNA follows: TGTGCCAGCAGCCCGTACCAAGAGACCCAGTACTTC. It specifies CASSPYQETQYF. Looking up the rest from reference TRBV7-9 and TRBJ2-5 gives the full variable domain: DTGVSQNPRHKITKRGQNVTFRCDPISEHNRLYWYRQTLGQGPEFLTYFQNEAQLEKSRLLSDRFSAERPKGSFSTLEIQRTEQGDSAMYLCASSPYQETQYFGPGTRLLVL.

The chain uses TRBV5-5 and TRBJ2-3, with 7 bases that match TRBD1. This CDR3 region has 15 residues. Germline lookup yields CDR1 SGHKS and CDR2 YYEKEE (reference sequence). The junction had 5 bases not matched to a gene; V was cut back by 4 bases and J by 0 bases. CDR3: CASSPTGPSTDTQYF. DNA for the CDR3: TGTGCCAGCAGCCCGACAGGGCCTAGCACAGATACGCAGTATTTT.

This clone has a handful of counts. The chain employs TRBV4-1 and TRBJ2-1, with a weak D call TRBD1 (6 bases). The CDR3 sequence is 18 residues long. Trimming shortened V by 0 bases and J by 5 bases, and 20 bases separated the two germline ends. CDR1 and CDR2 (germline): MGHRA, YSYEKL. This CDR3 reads CASSQDLGNRALHNEQFF. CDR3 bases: TGCGCCAGCAGCCAAGATCTCGGGAACAGGGCTTTACACAATGAGCAGTTCTTC.

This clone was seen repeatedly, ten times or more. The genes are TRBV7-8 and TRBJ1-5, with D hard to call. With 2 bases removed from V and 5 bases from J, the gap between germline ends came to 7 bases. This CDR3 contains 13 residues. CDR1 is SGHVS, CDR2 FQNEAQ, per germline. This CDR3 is CASSLMLDQPQHF. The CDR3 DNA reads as TGTGCCAGCAGCTTAATGTTGGATCAGCCCCAGCATTTT. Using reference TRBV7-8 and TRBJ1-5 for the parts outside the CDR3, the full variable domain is GAGVSQSPRYKVAKRGQDVALRCDPISGHVSLFWYQQALGQGPEFLTYFQNEAQLDKSGLPSDRFFAERPEGSVSTLKIQRTQQEDSAVYLCASSLMLDQPQHFGDGTRLSIL.

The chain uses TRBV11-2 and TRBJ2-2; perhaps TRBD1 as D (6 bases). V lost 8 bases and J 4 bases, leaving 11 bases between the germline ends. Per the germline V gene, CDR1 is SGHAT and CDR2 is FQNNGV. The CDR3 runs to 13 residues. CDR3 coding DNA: TGTGCCAGCCAAGGACAGATCACCGGGGAGCTGTTTTTT. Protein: CASQGQITGELFF.

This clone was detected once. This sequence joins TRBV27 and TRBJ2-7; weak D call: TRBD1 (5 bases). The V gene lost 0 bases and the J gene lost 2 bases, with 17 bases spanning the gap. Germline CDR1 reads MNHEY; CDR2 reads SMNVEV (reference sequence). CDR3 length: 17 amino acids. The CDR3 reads CASSLSLIGDWTYEQYF. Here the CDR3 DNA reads TGTGCCAGCAGTTTATCGTTAATAGGGGATTGGACCTACGAGCAGTACTTC.

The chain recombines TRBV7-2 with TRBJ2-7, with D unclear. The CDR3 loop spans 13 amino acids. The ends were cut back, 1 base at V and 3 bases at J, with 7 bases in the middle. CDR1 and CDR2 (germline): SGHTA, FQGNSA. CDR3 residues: CASSLVEVYEQYF. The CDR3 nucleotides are TGTGCCAGCAGCTTAGTCGAGGTCTACGAGCAGTACTTC.

CDR3 in DNA: TGTGCCAGTAGGACCGCAGGCGGGAGGGCCTACGAGCAGTACTTC. It codes for CASRTAGGRAYEQYF. J is TRBJ2-7 and V is TRBV19, with 9 nucleotides matching TRBD2. Trimming removed 6 bases from V and 2 bases from J; junction bases left unmatched: 8. This CDR3 has 15 amino acids. Germline V CDR1 and CDR2: LNHDA, SQIVND (reference sequence).

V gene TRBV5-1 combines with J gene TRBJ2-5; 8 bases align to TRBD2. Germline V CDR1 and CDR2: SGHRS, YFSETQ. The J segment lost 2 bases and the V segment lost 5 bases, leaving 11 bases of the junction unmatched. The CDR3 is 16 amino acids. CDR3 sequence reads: CASSSGTRGPQETQYF. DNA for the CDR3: TGCGCCAGCAGTTCCGGGACTAGAGGACCTCAAGAGACCCAGTACTTC.

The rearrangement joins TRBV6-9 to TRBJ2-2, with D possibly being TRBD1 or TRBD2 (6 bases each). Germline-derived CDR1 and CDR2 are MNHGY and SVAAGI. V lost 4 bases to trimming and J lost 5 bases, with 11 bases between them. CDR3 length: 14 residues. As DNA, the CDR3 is TGTGCCAGCAGTTTAACAGGGACTACCGGGGAGCTGTTTTTT. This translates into CASSLTGTTGELFF.

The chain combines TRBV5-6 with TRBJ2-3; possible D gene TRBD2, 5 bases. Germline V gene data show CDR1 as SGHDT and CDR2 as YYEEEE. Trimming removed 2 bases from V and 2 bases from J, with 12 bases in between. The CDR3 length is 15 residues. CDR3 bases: TGTGCCAGCAGCTTTTTTAGCGACTTCACAGATACGCAGTATTTT. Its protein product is CASSFFSDFTDTQYF. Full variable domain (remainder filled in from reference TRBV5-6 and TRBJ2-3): DAGVTQSPTHLIKTRGQQVTLRCSPKSGHDTVSWYQQALGQGPQFIFQYYEEEERQRGNFPDRFSGHQFPNYSSELNVNALLLGDSALYLCASSFFSDFTDTQYFGPGTRLTVL.

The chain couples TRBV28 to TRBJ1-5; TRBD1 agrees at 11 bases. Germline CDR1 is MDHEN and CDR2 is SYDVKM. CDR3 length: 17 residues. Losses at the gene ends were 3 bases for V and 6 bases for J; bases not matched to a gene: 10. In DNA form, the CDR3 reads TGTGCCAGCAGTTTTAATAGTCCCGGGACAGGGGGTCAGCCCCAGCATTTT. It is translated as CASSFNSPGTGGQPQHF.

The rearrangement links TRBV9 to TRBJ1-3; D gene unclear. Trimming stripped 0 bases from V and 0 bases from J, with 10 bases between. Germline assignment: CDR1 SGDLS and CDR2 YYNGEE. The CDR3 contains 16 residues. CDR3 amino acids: CASSVGAPSSGNTIYF. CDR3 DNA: TGTGCCAGCAGCGTAGGAGCGCCGAGCTCTGGAAACACCATATATTTT.

The CDR3 protein is CASSQGGAVFSGNTIYF. DNA of the CDR3: TGTGCCAGCAGTCAGGGTGGAGCCGTATTCTCTGGAAACACCATATATTTT. The V and J genes are TRBV28 and TRBJ1-3; D is possibly TRBD1 (5 bases). Trimming left V 5 bases short and J 0 bases short, with 17 bases between. This CDR3 spans 17 amino acids. Germline V gene lookup returns CDR1 MDHEN and CDR2 SYDVKM.

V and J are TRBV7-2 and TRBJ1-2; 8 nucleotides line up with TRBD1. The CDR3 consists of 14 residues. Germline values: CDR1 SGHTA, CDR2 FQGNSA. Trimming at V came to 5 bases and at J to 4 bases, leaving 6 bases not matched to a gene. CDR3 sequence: CASSPRDRTYGYTF. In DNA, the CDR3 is TGTGCCAGCAGCCCTCGGGACAGGACCTATGGCTACACCTTC.

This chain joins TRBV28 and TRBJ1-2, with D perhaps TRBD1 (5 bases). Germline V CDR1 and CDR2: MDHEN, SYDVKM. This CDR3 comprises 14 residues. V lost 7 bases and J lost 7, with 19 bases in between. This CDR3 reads CASNLAREGLGYTF. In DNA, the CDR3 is TGTGCCAGCAATCTAGCCAGGGAGGGGCTTGGCTACACCTTC.